This T cell receptor (beta chain) derives from a study of identical twins. Regarding the study as a whole: In cord blood, abundant beta clonotypes had fewer insertions; memory showed no trend.

Notes on this clonotype: The antigen is undetermined.

The CDR3 sequence is 13 residues long. V gave up 6 bases and J gave up 3 bases, with 9 bases separating them. The germline CDR1 and CDR2 sequences are KGHSH and LQKENI. TCRdb used MiXCR to reprocess the 5' RACE reads, holding one entry per CDR3 protein. The sample yields a few hundred thousand distinct CDR3 sequences, roughly 8% seen once. The sample was also reused in another study, on yellow fever vaccine responses in identical twins.

The receptor was isolated from a woman aged 18-35 years in good health. The rearrangement uses TRBV18 and TRBJ2-4; a weak D match, TRBD2 (6 bases). The sample was CD8+ T cells sorted from blood. CDR3 sequence: CASSGEDKNIQYF. The CDR3 region has the DNA TGTGCCAGCTCTGGGGAGGACAAAAACATTCAGTACTTC.